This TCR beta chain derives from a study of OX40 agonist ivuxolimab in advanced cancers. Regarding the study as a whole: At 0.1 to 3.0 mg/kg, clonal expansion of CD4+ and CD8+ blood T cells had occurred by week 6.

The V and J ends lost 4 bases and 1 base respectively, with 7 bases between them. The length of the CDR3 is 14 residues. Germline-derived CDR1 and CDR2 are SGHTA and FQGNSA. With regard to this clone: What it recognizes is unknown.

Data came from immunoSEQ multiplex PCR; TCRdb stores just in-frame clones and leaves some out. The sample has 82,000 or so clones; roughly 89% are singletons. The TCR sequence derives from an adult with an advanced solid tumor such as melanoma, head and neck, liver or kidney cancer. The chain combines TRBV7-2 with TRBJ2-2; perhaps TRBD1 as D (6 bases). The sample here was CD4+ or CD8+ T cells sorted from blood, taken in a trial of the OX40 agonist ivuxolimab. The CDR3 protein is CASSSGQNTGELFF. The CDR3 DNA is TGTGCCAGCAGCTCGGGACAGAACACCGGGGAGCTGTTTTTT.